This entry is about one TCR beta chain. These data originate in a study of cytomegalovirus exposure and HLA in healthy donors. A multiplex PCR was run with 60 Vbeta primers and 13 Jbeta primers. Per the study methods: Around 9.9 million shared chains were among the roughly 80 million unique TCR beta chains that a later analysis counted. Measured with immunoSEQ multiplex PCR; TCRdb has only the in-frame clones, and not every one. Clone size and the V and J calls come from that table; the DNA yielded D and trimming. The sample carries roughly 170,000 clones, 80% recorded once. The specimen was PBMCs. The clonotype originates from a boy under 18 in good health and CMV-seronegative.

In nucleotides, the CDR3 is TGTGCCAGTAGGGGCCTAGCGGACTCCTACAATGAGCAGTTCTTC. Amino acids: CASRGLADSYNEQFF. The chain combines TRBV19 with TRBJ2-1, with 7 positions matching TRBD2. This CDR3 contains 15 residues. V was pared by 6 bases and J by 0 bases, with 5 bases of the junction left unmatched. Germline-derived CDR1 and CDR2 are LNHDA and SQIVND (reference sequence).